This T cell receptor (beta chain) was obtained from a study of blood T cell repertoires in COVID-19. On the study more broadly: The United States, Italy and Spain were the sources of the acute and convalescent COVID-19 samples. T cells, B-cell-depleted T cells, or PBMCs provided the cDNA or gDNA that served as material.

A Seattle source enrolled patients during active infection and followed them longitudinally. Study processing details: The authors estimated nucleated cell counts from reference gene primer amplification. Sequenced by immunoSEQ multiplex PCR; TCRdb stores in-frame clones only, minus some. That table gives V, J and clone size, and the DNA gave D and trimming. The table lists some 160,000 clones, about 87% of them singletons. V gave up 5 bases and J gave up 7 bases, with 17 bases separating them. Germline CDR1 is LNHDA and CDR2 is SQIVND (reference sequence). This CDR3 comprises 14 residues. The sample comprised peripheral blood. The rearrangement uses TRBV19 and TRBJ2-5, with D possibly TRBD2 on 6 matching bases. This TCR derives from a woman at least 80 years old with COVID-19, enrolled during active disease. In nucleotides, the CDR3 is TGTGCCAGTAGTTCCCCGGGAGACACCCGGACCCAGTACTTC. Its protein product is CASSSPGDTRTQYF.